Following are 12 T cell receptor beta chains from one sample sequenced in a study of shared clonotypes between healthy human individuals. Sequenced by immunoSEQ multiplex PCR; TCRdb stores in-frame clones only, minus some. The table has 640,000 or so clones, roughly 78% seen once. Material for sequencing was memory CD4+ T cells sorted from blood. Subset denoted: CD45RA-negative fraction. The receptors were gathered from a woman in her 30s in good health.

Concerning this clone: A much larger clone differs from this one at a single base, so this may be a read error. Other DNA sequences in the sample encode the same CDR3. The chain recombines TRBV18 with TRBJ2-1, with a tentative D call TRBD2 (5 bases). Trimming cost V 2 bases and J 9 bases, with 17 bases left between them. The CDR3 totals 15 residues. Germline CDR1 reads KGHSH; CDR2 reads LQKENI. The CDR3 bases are TGTGCCAGCTCACCAGGAGGTCCGCAGGCAGGTGAGCAGTTCTTC. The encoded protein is CASSPGGPQAGEQFF.

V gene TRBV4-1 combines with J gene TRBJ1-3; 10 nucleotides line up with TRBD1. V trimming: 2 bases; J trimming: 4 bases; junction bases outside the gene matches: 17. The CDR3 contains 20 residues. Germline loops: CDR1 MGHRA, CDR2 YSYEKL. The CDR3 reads CASSQLQRPRDRGPGNTIYF. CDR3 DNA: TGCGCCAGCAGCCAACTCCAGCGCCCGCGCGACAGGGGGCCAGGAAACACCATATATTTT.

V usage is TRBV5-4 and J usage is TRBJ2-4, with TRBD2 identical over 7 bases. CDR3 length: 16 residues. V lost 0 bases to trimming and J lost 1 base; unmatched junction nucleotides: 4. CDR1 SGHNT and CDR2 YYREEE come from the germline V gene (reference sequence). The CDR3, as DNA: TGTGCCAGCAGCTTGGGTGGGAGGGACGCCAAAAACATTCAGTACTTC. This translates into CASSLGGRDAKNIQYF. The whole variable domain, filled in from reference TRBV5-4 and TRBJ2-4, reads ETGVTQSPTHLIKTRGQQVTLRCSSQSGHNTVSWYQQALGQGPQFIFQYYREEENGRGNFPPRFSGLQFPNYSSELNVNALELDDSALYLCASSLGGRDAKNIQYFGAGTRLSVL.

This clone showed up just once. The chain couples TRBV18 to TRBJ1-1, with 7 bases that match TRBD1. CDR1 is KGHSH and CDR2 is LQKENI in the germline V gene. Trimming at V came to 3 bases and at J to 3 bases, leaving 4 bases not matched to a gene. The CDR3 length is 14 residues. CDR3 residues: CASSPLQGDTEAFF. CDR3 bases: TGTGCCAGCTCACCGCTCCAGGGGGACACTGAAGCTTTCTTT. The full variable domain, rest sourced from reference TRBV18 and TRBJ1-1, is NAGVMQNPRHLVRRRGQEARLRCSPMKGHSHVYWYRQLPEEGLKFMVYLQKENIIDESGMPKERFSAEFPKEGPSILRIQQVVRGDSAAYFCASSPLQGDTEAFFGQGTRLTVV.

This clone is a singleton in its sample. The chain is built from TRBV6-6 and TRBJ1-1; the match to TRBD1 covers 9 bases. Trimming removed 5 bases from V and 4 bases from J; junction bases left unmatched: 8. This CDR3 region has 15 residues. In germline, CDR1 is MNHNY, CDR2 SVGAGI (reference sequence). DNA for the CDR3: TGTGCCAGCAGTCCACAGGGGGCAGATCTCACTGAAGCTTTCTTT. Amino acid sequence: CASSPQGADLTEAFF.

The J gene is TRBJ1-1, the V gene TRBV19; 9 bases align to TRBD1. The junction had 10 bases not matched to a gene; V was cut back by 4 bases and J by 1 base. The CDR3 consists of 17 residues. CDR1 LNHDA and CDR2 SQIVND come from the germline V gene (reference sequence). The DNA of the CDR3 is TGTGCCAGTAGTACCACGAACAGGGGGCAGAGGAACACTGAAGCTTTCTTT. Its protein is CASSTTNRGQRNTEAFF.

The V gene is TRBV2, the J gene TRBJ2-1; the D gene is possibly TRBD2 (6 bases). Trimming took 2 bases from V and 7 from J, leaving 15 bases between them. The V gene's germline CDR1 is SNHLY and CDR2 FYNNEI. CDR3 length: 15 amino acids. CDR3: CASSEIRGGTNEQFF. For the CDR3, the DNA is TGTGCCAGCAGTGAAATAAGGGGAGGTACGAATGAGCAGTTCTTC.

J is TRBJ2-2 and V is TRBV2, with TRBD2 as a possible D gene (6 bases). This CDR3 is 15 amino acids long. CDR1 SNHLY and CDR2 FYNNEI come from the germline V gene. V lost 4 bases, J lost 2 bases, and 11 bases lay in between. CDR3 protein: CASSVRRGNTGELFF. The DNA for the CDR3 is TGTGCCAGCAGTGTGCGGCGGGGTAACACCGGGGAGCTGTTTTTT. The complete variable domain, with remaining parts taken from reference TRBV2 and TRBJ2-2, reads EPEVTQTPSHQVTQMGQEVILRCVPISNHLYFYWYRQILGQKVEFLVSFYNNEISEKSEIFDDQFSVERPDGSNFTLKIRSTKLEDSAMYFCASSVRRGNTGELFFGEGSRLTVL.

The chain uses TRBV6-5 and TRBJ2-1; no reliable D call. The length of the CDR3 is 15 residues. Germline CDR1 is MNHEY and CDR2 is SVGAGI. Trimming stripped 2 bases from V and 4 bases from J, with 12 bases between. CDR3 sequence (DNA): TGTGCCAGCAGTTACGCGGAATCCGGATACAATGAGCAGTTCTTC. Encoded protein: CASSYAESGYNEQFF.

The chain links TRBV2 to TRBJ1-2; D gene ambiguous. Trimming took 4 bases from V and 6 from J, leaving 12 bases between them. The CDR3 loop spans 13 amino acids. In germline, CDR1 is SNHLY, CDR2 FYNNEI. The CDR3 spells CASSVTGLDGYTF. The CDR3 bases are TGTGCCAGCAGTGTAACTGGTTTGGATGGCTACACCTTC.

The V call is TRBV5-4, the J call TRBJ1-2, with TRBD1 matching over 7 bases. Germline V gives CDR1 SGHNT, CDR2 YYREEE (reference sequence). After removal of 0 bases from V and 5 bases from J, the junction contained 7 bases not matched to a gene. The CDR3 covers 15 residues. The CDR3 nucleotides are TGTGCCAGCAGCTTGGAAGGGACAGCAGAATATGGCTACACCTTC. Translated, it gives CASSLEGTAEYGYTF.

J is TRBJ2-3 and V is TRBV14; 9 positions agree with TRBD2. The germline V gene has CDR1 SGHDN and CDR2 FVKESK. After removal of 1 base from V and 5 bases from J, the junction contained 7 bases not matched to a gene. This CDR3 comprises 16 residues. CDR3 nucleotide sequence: TGTGCCAGCAGCCAAGTAGCGGGAGCGGGGCTAGATACGCAGTATTTT. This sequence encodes CASSQVAGAGLDTQYF.